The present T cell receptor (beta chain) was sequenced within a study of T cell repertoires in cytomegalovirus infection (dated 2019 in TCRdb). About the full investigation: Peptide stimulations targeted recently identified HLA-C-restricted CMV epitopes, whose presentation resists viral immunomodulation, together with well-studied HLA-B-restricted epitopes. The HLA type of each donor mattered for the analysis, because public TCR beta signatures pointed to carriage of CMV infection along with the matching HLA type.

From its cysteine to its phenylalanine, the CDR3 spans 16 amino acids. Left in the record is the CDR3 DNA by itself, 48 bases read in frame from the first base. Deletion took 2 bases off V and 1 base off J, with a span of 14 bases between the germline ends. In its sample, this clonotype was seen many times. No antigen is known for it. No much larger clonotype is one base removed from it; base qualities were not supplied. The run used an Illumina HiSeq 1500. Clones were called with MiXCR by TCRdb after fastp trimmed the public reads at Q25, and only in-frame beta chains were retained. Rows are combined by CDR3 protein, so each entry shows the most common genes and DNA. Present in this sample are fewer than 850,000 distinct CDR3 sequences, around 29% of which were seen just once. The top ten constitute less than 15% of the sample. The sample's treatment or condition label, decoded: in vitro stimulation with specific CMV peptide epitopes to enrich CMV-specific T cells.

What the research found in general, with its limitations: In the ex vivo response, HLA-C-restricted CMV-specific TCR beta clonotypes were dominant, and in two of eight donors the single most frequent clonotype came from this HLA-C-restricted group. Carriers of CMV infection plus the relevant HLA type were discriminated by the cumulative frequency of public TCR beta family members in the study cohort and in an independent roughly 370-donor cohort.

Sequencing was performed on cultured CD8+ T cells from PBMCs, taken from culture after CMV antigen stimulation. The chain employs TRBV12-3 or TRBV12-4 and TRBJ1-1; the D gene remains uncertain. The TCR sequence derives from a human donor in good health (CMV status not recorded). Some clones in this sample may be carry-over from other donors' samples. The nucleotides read TGTGCCAGCAGTTTAAGCACAGCCCTTTGGAACACTGAAGCTTTCTTT. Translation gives CASSLSTALWNTEAFF.